These T cell receptor beta chains were read from a single sample in a study of beta chain features in type 1 diabetes. Repertoires were generated with immunoSEQ multiplex PCR, while TCRdb's copy carries only in-frame clones and drops some. Of around 500,000 clones listed, 11% were seen once; the top ten hold more than 0.045%. The sequencing sample was made of naive CD4+ T cells from blood. Receptors were obtained from a young woman in good health. Each CDR3 is given with its conserved first and last residue. Fields, in order: V gene, D gene, clone size, J gene, CDR3 protein, CDR3 DNA. A D gene is named only where the DNA matches it firmly. Clone size, where shown, is once, few, many, or a class for clones that have expanded.

V: TRBV5-5
D: .
size: .
J: TRBJ2-5
CDR3: CASNDRLQETQYF
DNA: TGTGCCAGCAACGACAGGCTGCAAGAGACCCAGTACTTC

V: TRBV7-8
D: .
size: .
J: TRBJ2-1
CDR3: CASSLGRGEQFF
DNA: TGTGCCAGCAGCTTAGGGCGGGGTGAGCAGTTCTTC

V: TRBV6-6
D: TRBD1
size: .
J: TRBJ2-3
CDR3: CASSYGTASTDTQYF
DNA: TGTGCCAGCAGTTACGGGACAGCTAGCACAGATACGCAGTATTTT

V: TRBV29-1
D: .
size: few
J: TRBJ2-5
CDR3: CSVGYEGETQYF
DNA: TGCAGCGTTGGTTATGAGGGGGAGACCCAGTACTTC

V: TRBV11-1
D: TRBD2
size: .
J: TRBJ2-3
CDR3: CASDSPSGTDTQYF
DNA: TGTGCCAGCGACTCGCCTAGCGGGACAGATACGCAGTATTTT

V: TRBV7-9
D: TRBD1
size: .
J: TRBJ2-4
CDR3: CASSLGQGNIQYF
DNA: TGTGCCAGCAGCTTAGGACAGGGCAACATTCAGTACTTC

V: TRBV25-1
D: .
size: few
J: TRBJ1-1
CDR3: CASNLGGADTEAFF
DNA: TGTGCCAGCAACCTCGGGGGCGCCGACACTGAAGCTTTCTTT

V: TRBV13
D: .
size: few
J: TRBJ1-2
CDR3: CASSLSNGVTLSLYGYTF
DNA: TGTGCCAGCAGCTTGAGTAACGGGGTGACACTCAGTTTGTATGGCTACACCTTC

V: TRBV5-4
D: TRBD1
size: .
J: TRBJ1-1
CDR3: CASSRDRGPNTEAFF
DNA: TGTGCCAGCAGCCGGGACAGGGGACCGAACACTGAAGCTTTCTTT

V: TRBV30
D: .
size: .
J: TRBJ1-3
CDR3: CAWTPQGYSGNTIYF
DNA: TGTGCCTGGACCCCGCAGGGGTACTCTGGAAACACCATATATTTT

V: TRBV5-1
D: TRBD1
size: few
J: TRBJ2-4
CDR3: CASSLESGTGVNIQYF
DNA: TGCGCCAGCAGCTTGGAGTCCGGGACAGGGGTAAACATTCAGTACTTC

V: TRBV14
D: .
size: .
J: TRBJ2-5
CDR3: CASSQDHSRGETQYF
DNA: TGTGCCAGCAGCCAAGATCACAGTCGGGGGGAGACCCAGTACTTC

V: TRBV7-6
D: .
size: few
J: TRBJ2-1
CDR3: CASSLALEDNEQFF
DNA: TGTGCCAGCAGCTTAGCGCTGGAAGACAATGAGCAGTTCTTC

V: TRBV5-6
D: .
size: .
J: TRBJ2-3
CDR3: CASSLSLADTQYF
DNA: TGTGCCAGCAGCTTGAGTCTGGCAGATACGCAGTATTTT

V: TRBV18
D: .
size: .
J: TRBJ1-1
CDR3: CASSPRDTEAFF
DNA: TGTGCCAGCTCACCCCGGGACACTGAAGCTTTCTTT

V: TRBV5-4
D: .
size: .
J: TRBJ2-4
CDR3: CASSFGGVAKNIQYF
DNA: TGTGCCAGCAGCTTTGGTGGGGTAGCCAAAAACATTCAGTACTTC

V: TRBV7-6
D: .
size: .
J: TRBJ2-3
CDR3: CASSLASAPDTQYF
DNA: TGTGCCAGCAGCTTAGCGTCTGCCCCAGATACGCAGTATTTT

V: TRBV9
D: TRBD1
size: .
J: TRBJ1-3
CDR3: CASSPQGDSPLFSGNTIYF
DNA: TGTGCCAGCAGCCCTCAGGGGGACAGCCCCCTCTTCTCTGGAAACACCATATATTTT

V: TRBV7-2
D: .
size: .
J: TRBJ1-2
CDR3: CASSRRQELYGYTF
DNA: TGTGCCAGCAGCCGAAGACAGGAGCTCTATGGCTACACCTTC

V: TRBV5-1
D: .
size: few
J: TRBJ1-2
CDR3: CASSLAGHRGDYGYTF
DNA: TGCGCCAGCAGCTTGGCCGGGCACCGAGGCGACTATGGCTACACCTTC

V: TRBV7-3
D: .
size: .
J: TRBJ2-1
CDR3: CASSLYVLNEQFF
DNA: TGTGCCAGCAGCTTATATGTTTTGAATGAGCAGTTCTTC

V: TRBV28
D: .
size: .
J: TRBJ1-2
CDR3: CASNTAAYGYTF
DNA: TGTGCCAGCAATACGGCAGCCTATGGCTACACCTTC

V: TRBV9
D: .
size: .
J: TRBJ1-3
CDR3: CASSPLLAGGNTIYF
DNA: TGTGCCAGCAGCCCCCTCTTGGCAGGTGGAAACACCATATATTTT

V: TRBV5-4
D: TRBD2
size: few
J: TRBJ2-1
CDR3: CASSLLLAGSYNEQFF
DNA: TGTGCCAGCAGCTTGTTACTAGCGGGATCCTACAATGAGCAGTTCTTC

V: TRBV29-1
D: .
size: few
J: TRBJ2-5
CDR3: CSVEQGRGETQYF
DNA: TGCAGCGTTGAACAGGGCCGGGGTGAGACCCAGTACTTC